This is a list of T cell receptor beta chains from one sample in a study of T cell changes during pregnancy in multiple sclerosis. Profiled with immunoSEQ multiplex PCR; TCRdb holds only in-frame clones, not every one. The data hold around 12,000 clones, with roughly 86% observed a single time. The specimen comprised CD8+ T cells from peripheral blood mononuclear cells, sampled in the second trimester of pregnancy. Receptors originate from a female donor in good health, enrolled as a control in a pregnancy study. Both conserved end residues are part of each CDR3. D genes are given only for firm matches. Not all rows give a size; the values are once, few, many and, for expanded clones, a class.

v_call	clone_size	j_call	d_call	cdr3_aa	cdr3_nt
TRBV11-2	-	TRBJ2-1	TRBD2	CASSMRGLAGDKPYNEQFF	TGTGCCAGCAGCATGAGAGGACTAGCGGGAGATAAACCTTACAATGAGCAGTTCTTC
TRBV5-1	-	TRBJ2-7	-	CASSLQAGYEQYF	TGCGCCAGCAGCTTGCAGGCCGGCTACGAGCAGTACTTC
TRBV27	-	TRBJ2-1	TRBD1	CASSSLKGQGSYNEQFF	TGTGCCAGCAGTTCCCTTAAGGGACAGGGCTCCTACAATGAGCAGTTCTTC
TRBV6-5	-	TRBJ1-1	TRBD1	CASSYRGQGNTEAFF	TGTGCCAGCAGTTACAGGGGACAGGGGAACACTGAAGCTTTCTTT
TRBV21-1	-	TRBJ2-3	-	CASSSTASTDTQYF	TGTGCCAGCAGCAGTACAGCCAGCACAGATACGCAGTATTTT
TRBV12-5	-	TRBJ1-4	TRBD1	CASGPGTGIEKLFF	TGTGCTAGTGGCCCCGGGACAGGAATTGAAAAACTGTTTTTT
TRBV5-1	-	TRBJ2-7	-	CASTLARDSYEQYF	TGCGCCAGCACCCTTGCCAGGGACTCCTACGAGCAGTACTTC
TRBV4-3	-	TRBJ1-6	TRBD1	CASRLSGTANSPLHF	TGCGCCAGCAGACTTTCCGGGACAGCTAATTCACCCCTCCACTTT
TRBV7-8	-	TRBJ2-3	TRBD2	CASSLSGGSPTDTQYF	TGTGCCAGCAGCTTATCAGGCGGGAGCCCGACAGATACGCAGTATTTT
TRBV30	few	TRBJ1-1	-	CAWTVGVGTEAFF	TGTGCCTGGACCGTCGGAGTGGGCACTGAAGCTTTCTTT
TRBV13	-	TRBJ1-2	-	CASSSTQGLDYGYTF	TGTGCCAGCAGCTCCACCCAGGGTCTCGACTATGGCTACACCTTC
TRBV29-1	medium-sized	TRBJ1-1	-	CSVEEQGYTEAFF	TGCAGCGTTGAAGAGCAGGGTTACACTGAAGCTTTCTTT
TRBV27	-	TRBJ1-2	TRBD1	CATRTGELHYGYTF	TGTGCCACCCGGACAGGGGAGCTCCACTATGGCTACACCTTC
TRBV9	once	TRBJ2-7	-	CASSVGGQTYEQYF	TGTGCCAGCAGCGTAGGGGGGCAGACCTACGAGCAGTACTTC
TRBV7-8	-	TRBJ2-1	TRBD2	CASTSGRMNEQFF	TGTGCCAGCACTAGCGGTCGAATGAATGAGCAGTTCTTC
TRBV7-2	medium-sized	TRBJ1-1	-	CASSQTGYDTEAFF	TGTGCCAGCAGCCAAACAGGATATGACACTGAAGCTTTCTTT
TRBV13	-	TRBJ1-2	TRBD1	CASSSGQGSLYGYTF	TGTGCCAGCAGCTCTGGACAGGGGAGTTTGTATGGCTACACCTTC
TRBV30	few	TRBJ1-1	-	CAWSVPREGTEAFF	TGTGCCTGGAGTGTTCCCAGGGAAGGGACTGAAGCTTTCTTT
TRBV4-3	-	TRBJ2-4	TRBD1	CASSQEGQGIDIQYF	TGCGCCAGCAGCCAAGAGGGACAGGGTATAGACATTCAGTACTTC
TRBV7-8	-	TRBJ1-1	TRBD1	CASSKTGATEAFF	TGTGCCAGCAGCAAGACAGGGGCCACTGAAGCTTTCTTT
TRBV7-9	-	TRBJ2-3	-	CASSLERTDTDTQYF	TGTGCCAGCAGCTTAGAAAGGACAGACACAGATACGCAGTATTTT
TRBV7-6	once	TRBJ2-2	TRBD2	CASSPGAGVSNTGELFF	TGTGCCAGCAGCCCCGGGGCGGGGGTTTCGAACACCGGGGAGCTGTTTTTT
TRBV5-6	few	TRBJ1-4	TRBD1	CASSTGTGGPNEKLFF	TGTGCCAGCAGCACCGGGACAGGGGGCCCAAATGAAAAACTGTTTTTT
TRBV6-6	once	TRBJ2-2	-	CASSQYANTGELFF	TGTGCCAGCAGCCAGTACGCGAACACCGGGGAGCTGTTTTTT
TRBV6-5	-	TRBJ2-1	-	CASSYGSGSRYEQFF	TGTGCCAGCAGTTATGGTAGCGGCAGTCGGTATGAGCAGTTCTTC
TRBV6-4	-	TRBJ1-1	TRBD1	CARPKGTGATEAFF	TGTGCCAGGCCCAAGGGGACAGGGGCTACTGAAGCTTTCTTT
TRBV6-1	-	TRBJ2-1	TRBD1	CASRTGGAYNEQFF	TGTGCCAGCAGAACAGGGGGCGCATACAATGAGCAGTTCTTC
TRBV4-1	-	TRBJ2-5	TRBD2	CASSQETGSSGRRLETQYF	TGCGCCAGCAGCCAAGAGACGGGGTCTAGCGGGAGACGACTTGAGACCCAGTACTTC
TRBV29-1	-	TRBJ2-2	-	CSVGTEDSRGELFF	TGCAGCGTTGGGACAGAGGATTCCCGAGGGGAGCTGTTTTTT
TRBV7-9	-	TRBJ2-7	-	CASSAIDTGGGGYEQYF	TGTGCCAGCAGCGCCATCGACACCGGAGGGGGCGGTTACGAGCAGTACTTC
TRBV29-1	-	TRBJ2-2	-	CSVTGLGTGELFF	TGCAGCGTCACAGGGCTCGGCACCGGGGAGCTGTTTTTT
TRBV11-2	-	TRBJ2-3	TRBD2	CASSLEGLAGGLDRGDTQYF	TGTGCCAGCAGCTTAGAGGGACTAGCGGGAGGTCTCGACCGGGGAGATACGCAGTATTTT
TRBV27	once	TRBJ1-2	TRBD1	CASSSPGTVHDGYTF	TGTGCCAGCAGTTCCCCCGGGACAGTGCATGATGGCTACACCTTC
TRBV6-4	-	TRBJ2-5	-	CASSEVSGQETQYF	TGTGCCAGCTCGGAGGTCAGCGGCCAAGAGACCCAGTACTTC
TRBV7-8	-	TRBJ1-5	-	CASSLAGAQPQHF	TGTGCCAGCAGCTTAGCGGGAGCTCAGCCCCAGCATTTT
TRBV5-6	-	TRBJ1-2	-	CASSLPDSAIYGYTF	TGTGCCAGCAGCTTACCAGACAGCGCCATCTATGGCTACACCTTC
TRBV2	-	TRBJ1-5	TRBD1	CASSEGQGHSQPQHF	TGTGCCAGCAGTGAGGGACAGGGGCACTCTCAGCCCCAGCATTTT
TRBV9	-	TRBJ1-2	-	CASRSGEGYTF	TGTGCCAGCAGATCGGGGGAGGGCTACACCTTC
TRBV28	-	TRBJ1-2	TRBD1	CASSITGTGANYGYTF	TGTGCCAGCAGCATAACCGGGACAGGAGCTAACTATGGCTACACCTTC
TRBV4-3	-	TRBJ2-1	-	CASSQENGINEQFF	TGCGCCAGCAGCCAAGAGAACGGGATCAATGAGCAGTTCTTC
TRBV5-1	-	TRBJ2-7	-	CASEPRTVGTYEQYF	TGCGCCAGCGAGCCCCGGACAGTCGGGACCTACGAGCAGTACTTC
TRBV7-2	-	TRBJ2-5	-	CASSKKGAQYF	TGTGCCAGCAGCAAAAAAGGGGCCCAGTACTTC
TRBV10-3	-	TRBJ2-4	-	CAISEGAAKNIQYF	TGTGCCATCAGTGAGGGGGCGGCCAAAAACATTCAGTACTTC
TRBV4-2	-	TRBJ2-7	TRBD2	CASSQVAGAEQYF	TGTGCCAGCAGCCAAGTGGCGGGAGCCGAGCAGTACTTC
TRBV11-2	-	TRBJ2-1	TRBD2	CASSSAVTSGYNEQFF	TGTGCCAGCAGCTCAGCGGTGACTAGCGGCTACAATGAGCAGTTCTTC
TRBV28	-	TRBJ2-5	TRBD2	CASSLSRGGAWWETQYF	TGTGCCAGCAGTTTATCTCGGGGAGGGGCTTGGTGGGAGACCCAGTACTTC
TRBV6-5	-	TRBJ1-1	-	CASTATGGGPEAFF	TGTGCCAGCACTGCCACGGGCGGGGGGCCTGAAGCTTTCTTT
TRBV19	-	TRBJ1-1	-	CASSIPGEPNTEAFF	TGTGCCAGTAGTATCCCCGGGGAACCGAACACTGAAGCTTTCTTT
TRBV9	-	TRBJ2-2	TRBD1	CASSVGQDTGELFF	TGTGCCAGCAGCGTGGGACAGGACACCGGGGAGCTGTTTTTT
TRBV19	once	TRBJ2-1	TRBD2	CASSISGVYNEQFF	TGTGCCAGTAGTATTAGCGGGGTCTACAATGAGCAGTTCTTC
TRBV11-2	-	TRBJ2-7	TRBD2	CASSLAAAGAHEQYF	TGTGCCAGCAGCTTAGCAGCAGCGGGAGCCCACGAGCAGTACTTC
TRBV4-3	-	TRBJ1-2	-	CASSQDPIGAQGHYGYTF	TGCGCCAGCAGCCAAGATCCCATAGGTGCTCAGGGCCACTATGGCTACACCTTC
TRBV7-6	-	TRBJ1-1	-	CASSPETDMNTEAFF	TGTGCCAGCAGCCCCGAGACAGATATGAACACTGAAGCTTTCTTT
TRBV7-9	-	TRBJ2-7	TRBD1	CASSLVTGGNYEQYF	TGTGCCAGCAGCTTAGTCACAGGGGGCAACTACGAGCAGTACTTC
TRBV19	-	TRBJ2-7	TRBD1	CASSIGQGAQGQYF	TGTGCCAGTAGTATAGGGCAGGGGGCACAAGGGCAGTACTTC
TRBV10-3	once	TRBJ1-5	TRBD1	CAISDQGQGRVQPQHF	TGTGCCATCAGTGATCAAGGACAGGGGCGGGTTCAGCCCCAGCATTTT
TRBV7-9	-	TRBJ2-1	TRBD2	CASSQITTGGYYNEQFF	TGTGCCAGCAGCCAAATTACCACGGGGGGATACTACAATGAGCAGTTCTTC
TRBV29-1	-	TRBJ2-7	TRBD2	CSGKLAASYEQYF	TGCAGCGGGAAACTAGCGGCGTCCTACGAGCAGTACTTC
TRBV19	-	TRBJ2-1	TRBD1	CASSIRTGVNEQFF	TGTGCCAGTAGTATAAGGACAGGGGTTAATGAGCAGTTCTTC